These 12 T cell receptor beta chains came from one sample sequenced in a study of human T cells and chemical hapten exposure. Time point reported: patch test 1, 2 weeks after DPC sensitization. Treatment defined: therapeutic diphenylcyclopropenone sensitization with weekly scalp DPC. TCRdb re-derived calls from the RACE reads in MiXCR, one entry per CDR3 protein. This sample has tens of thousands of distinct CDR3 sequences, with about 10% found just once. The sample consisted of whole blood, taken in connection with sensitization to the hapten diphenylcyclopropenone (DPC). The source is a woman aged 45-60 years with alopecia areata. Some clones in this sample may be carry-over from other donors' samples.

The chain links TRBV7-6 to TRBJ1-1; D uncertain. Germline V gene lookup returns CDR1 SGHVS and CDR2 FNYEAQ. CDR3 length: 13 amino acids. Deletions cut 2 bases from V and 5 bases from J, with 9 bases between. The chain's CDR3 is CASSLITETEAFF. DNA of the CDR3: TGTGCCAGCAGCTTAATAACGGAAACTGAAGCTTTCTTT. The whole variable domain, filled in from reference TRBV7-6 and TRBJ1-1, reads GAGVSQSPRYKVTKRGQDVALRCDPISGHVSLYWYRQALGQGPEFLTYFNYEAQQDKSGLPNDRFSAERPEGSISTLTIQRTEQRDSAMYRCASSLITETEAFFGQGTRLTVV.

This clonotype was counted many times. The chain carries TRBV20-1 and TRBJ2-6; unclear D gene. Trimming cost V 1 base and J 0 bases, with 4 bases left between them. CDR1 and CDR2 from the germline V gene are DFQATT and SNEGSKA (reference sequence). There are 14 residues in the CDR3. The CDR3 sequence is CSARGFSGANVLTF. The CDR3 DNA reads TGCAGTGCTAGAGGGTTCTCTGGGGCCAACGTCCTGACTTTC.

This clonotype was detected many times. The chain employs TRBV5-1 and TRBJ2-1; D is unclear. The V end lost 9 bases, the J end lost 3 bases, and 10 bases lay between the germline ends. Germline CDR1 reads SGHRS; CDR2 reads YFSETQ. The CDR3 covers 12 residues. The CDR3 DNA sequence: TGCGCCACCTTAGACCTCTACAATGAGCAGTTCTTC. The encoded protein is CATLDLYNEQFF. Full variable domain (missing parts from reference TRBV5-1 and TRBJ2-1): KAGVTQTPRYLIKTRGQQVTLSCSPISGHRSVSWYQQTPGQGLQFLFEYFSETQRNKGNFPGRFSGRQFSNSRSEMNVSTLELGDSALYLCATLDLYNEQFFGPGTRLTVL.

This clonotype appeared many times. The chain couples TRBV7-9 to TRBJ1-1; TRBD1 is a possible D gene (5 bases). This CDR3 has 15 amino acids. In germline, CDR1 is SEHNR, CDR2 FQNEAQ (reference sequence). The V end lost 8 bases, the J end lost 1 base, and 17 bases lay between the germline ends. DNA for the CDR3: TGTGCCAGCGCTAAGCGTGGGGCAGGGAACACTGAAGCTTTCTTT. It is translated as CASAKRGAGNTEAFF.

This clonotype was seen repeatedly, ten times or more. The CDR3 spells CASSPRPRETQYF. The CDR3 nucleotides read TGCGCCAGCAGCCCCCGCCCTCGCGAGACCCAGTACTTC. V usage is TRBV5-1 and J usage is TRBJ2-5; D is uncertain. Looked up from germline, CDR1 is SGHRS and CDR2 is YFSETQ. The CDR3 loop spans 13 amino acids. Trimming took off 4 bases at V and 5 bases at J, with 12 bases between the two ends. Full variable domain (remainder filled in from reference TRBV5-1 and TRBJ2-5): KAGVTQTPRYLIKTRGQQVTLSCSPISGHRSVSWYQQTPGQGLQFLFEYFSETQRNKGNFPGRFSGRQFSNSRSEMNVSTLELGDSALYLCASSPRPRETQYFGPGTRLLVL.

This clonotype was counted many times. The J gene is TRBJ1-1, the V gene TRBV27; a weak D match, TRBD1 (5 bases). Trimming left V 7 bases short and J 1 base short, with 22 bases between. Germline CDR1 reads MNHEY; CDR2 reads SMNVEV (reference sequence). This CDR3 comprises 17 residues. The DNA for the CDR3 is TGTGCCAGCATACGCATAGGGGTAAGGGACGCGAACACTGAAGCTTTCTTT. It yields the protein CASIRIGVRDANTEAFF.

This clonotype came up many times. V is TRBV7-9 and J is TRBJ2-6; the D gene could be TRBD1 or TRBD2 (5 bases each). CDR1 is SEHNR, CDR2 FQNEAQ, per germline (reference sequence). V shed 6 bases and J shed 2 bases, with 14 bases lying between them. This CDR3 spans 16 amino acids. The CDR3 DNA is TGTGCCAGCAGACTAGGGATGGGGGCTGGGGCCAACGTCCTGACTTTC. Translating it yields CASRLGMGAGANVLTF.

This clonotype has just a few counts. The chain has TRBV7-2 and TRBJ2-2; 7 bases align to TRBD2. The V and J ends lost 3 bases and 5 bases, in that order; junction bases with no gene match: 3. The CDR3 covers 14 residues. CDR1 and CDR2 from the germline V gene are SGHTA and FQGNSA. Here the CDR3 reads CASSFWGGTGELFF. In DNA form, the CDR3 reads TGTGCCAGCAGCTTCTGGGGAGGGACCGGGGAGCTGTTTTTT.

This clonotype showed up just a few times. This chain uses TRBV6-1 with TRBJ1-5; perhaps TRBD1 as D (5 bases). The CDR3 consists of 15 residues. Trimming removed 1 base from V and 0 bases from J, with 7 bases in between. The germline V gene has CDR1 MNHNS and CDR2 SASEGT. In nucleotides, the CDR3 is TGTGCCAGCAGTGAAGACAGGTTTAGCAATCAGCCCCAGCATTTT. Its protein is CASSEDRFSNQPQHF.

At least ten counts were recorded for this clonotype. This rearrangement joins TRBV6-2 or TRBV6-3 to TRBJ2-7; TRBD1 matches 10 bases. Germline lookup yields CDR1 MNHEY and CDR2 SVGEGT. The CDR3 has 14 residues. The ends lost 8 bases at V and 0 bases at J; junction bases unmatched: 4. CDR3 amino acids: CASRGTGASYEQYF. DNA of the CDR3: TGTGCCAGCCGTGGGACAGGGGCCTCCTACGAGCAGTACTTC.

This clonotype was detected many times. The genes are TRBV5-1 and TRBJ1-4; 7 bases agree with TRBD1. The CDR3 is 15 amino acids. Germline V gives CDR1 SGHRS, CDR2 YFSETQ. V shed 4 bases, J shed 7 bases, and the junction held 10 bases outside the gene matches. In DNA, the CDR3 is TGCGCCAGCAGCCCCGACAGGGTTTCCGGTGAAAAACTGTTTTTT. This gives the protein CASSPDRVSGEKLFF.

This clonotype was observed a handful of times. This chain uses TRBV11-2 with TRBJ1-4, with D unresolved. V lost 6 bases to trimming and J lost 7 bases, with 18 bases between them. CDR1 is SGHAT and CDR2 is FQNNGV in the germline V gene. CDR3 length equals 15 residues. The CDR3 DNA sequence: TGTGCCAGCAGTAGGAGCGTGGGTGTGGTTGAAAAACTGTTTTTT. Its protein product is CASSRSVGVVEKLFF. The full variable domain, with the rest looked up from reference TRBV11-2 and TRBJ1-4, is EAGVAQSPRYKIIEKRQSVAFWCNPISGHATLYWYQQILGQGPKLLIQFQNNGVVDDSQLPKDRFSAERLKGVDSTLKIQPAKLEDSAVYLCASSRSVGVVEKLFFGSGTQLSVL.